This T cell receptor beta chain was recorded in a study of post-analysis software for immune sequencing data. Regarding the study as a whole: People with multiple sclerosis had a significantly lower normalized Chao1 diversity than controls did. The five TRBV segments detected at higher frequency in patients than in controls included TRBV5-6, TRBV5-1 and TRBV20-1.

The TCR beta cDNA libraries carried unique molecular identifiers. TCRdb independently ran MiXCR on the PCR reads; one entry per CDR3 protein. The table has around 770,000 distinct CDR3 sequences, just over 45% seen once. The germline gives CDR1 SEHNR, CDR2 FQNEAQ (reference sequence). The length of the CDR3 is 16 residues. As for this clonotype: Its antigen remains unknown. Germline and junction disagree at one end, which may indicate a read error.

The sample consisted of blood. The sequence came from a girl between 5 and 17 years old with multiple sclerosis. The genes are TRBV7-9 and TRBJ2-5, with a weak D call TRBD2 (6 bases). CDR3 protein: CVSSWGLGLAQETQYF. The CDR3 bases are TGTGTCAGCAGCTGGGGACTCGGGCTAGCGCAAGAGACCCAGTACTTC.